The next 28 T cell receptor beta chains were all read from a single sample in a study of T cell responses to AZD1222 COVID-19 vaccine. TCRdb's table, derived via immunoSEQ multiplex PCR, lists solely in-frame clones and lacks some. The sample lists 35,000 to 50,000 clones, around 77% occurring once. This material consisted of peripheral blood, taken 28 days after the second dose of the MenACWY control vaccine. These receptors came from an adult who received the MenACWY meningococcal vaccine as a control.

V is TRBV5-1 and J is TRBJ1-2; D ambiguous. The CDR3 contains 15 residues. CDR1 and CDR2 from the germline V gene are SGHRS and YFSETQ. With 0 bases removed from V and 1 base from J, the gap between germline ends came to 10 bases. CDR3 residues: CASSLDPNFNYGYTF. CDR3 bases: TGCGCCAGCAGCTTGGATCCCAACTTTAACTATGGCTACACCTTC. The full variable domain, with the rest looked up from reference TRBV5-1 and TRBJ1-2, is KAGVTQTPRYLIKTRGQQVTLSCSPISGHRSVSWYQQTPGQGLQFLFEYFSETQRNKGNFPGRFSGRQFSNSRSEMNVSTLELGDSALYLCASSLDPNFNYGYTFGSGTRLTVV.

This chain connects TRBV7-2 to TRBJ1-4; no definite D call. Trimming removed 0 bases from V and 7 bases from J, with 12 bases in between. The CDR3 sequence is 15 residues long. CDR1 and CDR2 from the germline V gene are SGHTA and FQGNSA. The CDR3 sequence is CASSLAPGITEKLFF. CDR3 nucleotides: TGTGCCAGCAGCTTAGCGCCGGGGATTACTGAAAAACTGTTTTTT.

V usage is TRBV18 and J usage is TRBJ1-2; possible D gene TRBD1, 5 bases. The germline gives CDR1 KGHSH, CDR2 LQKENI. The V gene lost 6 bases and the J gene lost 4 bases, with 21 bases spanning the gap. The CDR3 sequence is 16 residues long. CDR3 in DNA: TGTGCCAGCTCCCCCCCCAGGGACCCAACCCTCTATGGCTACACCTTC. Translating it yields CASSPPRDPTLYGYTF.

The CDR3 nucleotides read TGTGCCATCAGGACGGGACAGCCGAACACTGAAGCTTTCTTT. Its protein is CAIRTGQPNTEAFF. V usage is TRBV10-3 and J usage is TRBJ1-1; TRBD1 aligns across 7 bases. With 6 bases clipped from V and 1 base from J, the junction kept 5 bases outside the gene matches. CDR3 length: 14 amino acids. From germline, CDR1 is ENHRY and CDR2 SYGVKD.

The V call is TRBV11-2, the J call TRBJ2-7, with TRBD2 matching over 8 bases. V lost 5 bases and J lost 5; bases outside the gene matches: 8. The CDR3 totals 14 residues. Germline CDR1 reads SGHAT; CDR2 reads FQNNGV. The CDR3 nucleotides read TGTGCCAGCAGCCGGGGGGGAGCAAACGACGAGCAGTACGTC. Its protein is CASSRGGANDEQYV.

This rearrangement joins TRBV9 to TRBJ2-1, with 8 nucleotides matching TRBD2. The J segment lost 11 bases and the V segment lost 0 bases, leaving 10 bases of the junction unmatched. The CDR3 loop spans 15 amino acids. The germline gives CDR1 SGDLS, CDR2 YYNGEE. CDR3 residues: CASSVGGAGVPKQFF. The CDR3 DNA follows: TGTGCCAGCAGCGTAGGAGGAGCGGGAGTACCGAAGCAGTTCTTC.

This clone was observed a handful of times. The chain is built from TRBV4-1 and TRBJ1-1; 8 nucleotides line up with TRBD1. J lost 4 bases, V lost 4 bases, and 8 bases had no gene match. The CDR3 spans 15 residues. Germline values: CDR1 MGHRA, CDR2 YSYEKL. This CDR3 reads CASSPSGTGGTEAFF. DNA of the CDR3: TGCGCCAGCAGCCCTTCCGGGACAGGTGGCACTGAAGCTTTCTTT.

Written as DNA, the CDR3 is TGTGCCAGCAGTAAATTACAGGGCCCCCAGCATTTT. Translating gives CASSKLQGPQHF. The chain employs TRBV28 and TRBJ1-5; a weak D match, TRBD1 (6 bases). CDR1 MDHEN and CDR2 SYDVKM come from the germline V gene. Deletions cut 5 bases from V and 10 bases from J, with 12 bases between. This CDR3 has 12 residues.

A few counts support this clone. The V gene is TRBV14, the J gene TRBJ1-2; D perhaps matches TRBD1 (5 bases). CDR1 and CDR2 from the germline V gene are SGHDN and FVKESK. Trimming shortened V by 0 bases and J by 2 bases, and 19 bases separated the two germline ends. The CDR3 consists of 18 residues. CDR3 DNA sequence: TGTGCCAGCAGCCAAGATGGAGTCAGGGCGGATCGAAACTATGGCTACACCTTC. Its translation is CASSQDGVRADRNYGYTF.

The chain combines TRBV12-5 with TRBJ1-5; D is possibly TRBD1 (5 bases). CDR1 is LGHNT and CDR2 is FRNRAP in the germline V gene. With 0 bases removed from V and 7 bases from J, the gap between germline ends came to 13 bases. The CDR3 has 15 amino acids. The DNA for the CDR3 is TGTGCTAGTGGTTTGGTACGGACATTGGGACAGCCCCAGCATTTT. Its protein is CASGLVRTLGQPQHF.

CDR3 sequence: CASRDYRGSNQPQHF. CDR3 sequence (DNA): TGTGCCAGCAGGGACTACAGGGGAAGCAATCAGCCCCAGCATTTT. This chain links TRBV28 with TRBJ1-5; 7 bases map to TRBD1. J was trimmed by 1 base and V by 6 bases; bases with no gene match: 6. This CDR3 comprises 15 residues. Germline-derived CDR1 and CDR2 are MDHEN and SYDVKM.

The V and J genes are TRBV10-1 and TRBJ1-5; D unresolved. Germline loops: CDR1 WNHNN, CDR2 SYGVQD (reference sequence). V dropped 3 bases and J dropped 4 bases, with 7 bases sitting between them. The CDR3 sequence is 13 residues long. This chain's CDR3 is CASSESGNQPQHF. The CDR3 nucleotides are TGCGCCAGCAGTGAATCTGGAAATCAGCCCCAGCATTTT.

V usage is TRBV4-1 and J usage is TRBJ1-4; D is unresolved. Germline lookup yields CDR1 MGHRA and CDR2 YSYEKL. The CDR3 length is 13 residues. V was cut by 2 bases and J by 8 bases, with 9 bases left in between. CDR3 sequence reads: CASSQLPGEKLFF. The CDR3 DNA is TGCGCCAGCAGCCAACTACCGGGGGAAAAACTGTTTTTT.

The chain is built from TRBV19 and TRBJ2-5; 15 nucleotides line up with TRBD2. This CDR3 comprises 15 residues. With V trimmed by 3 bases and J by 5 bases, 1 base remained unmatched. The germline CDR1 and CDR2 sequences are LNHDA and SQIVND (reference sequence). The DNA of the CDR3 is TGTGCCAGTAGTATGGGGACTAGCGGGAGGGAGACCCAGTACTTC. It codes for CASSMGTSGRETQYF.

J is TRBJ2-1 and V is TRBV18; D may be TRBD1 or TRBD2 (5 bases each). V was pared by 1 base and J by 0 bases, with 10 bases between. Germline-derived CDR1 and CDR2 are KGHSH and LQKENI. The CDR3 runs 16 residues. The CDR3 loop is CASSPQTGTSYNEQFF. CDR3 sequence (DNA): TGTGCCAGCTCACCACAAACGGGGACCTCCTACAATGAGCAGTTCTTC.

This clone has only one observation. This chain connects TRBV27 to TRBJ1-6; 7 bases match TRBD1. Trimming at V came to 0 bases and at J to 12 bases, leaving 5 bases not matched to a gene. There are 14 residues in the CDR3. Germline CDR1 MNHEY, CDR2 SMNVEV (reference sequence). This CDR3 reads CASSLSQGFGPLHF. For the CDR3, the DNA is TGTGCCAGCAGTTTATCACAGGGGTTCGGACCCCTCCACTTT.

This clone was counted a few times. The chain couples TRBV21-1 to TRBJ1-5; TRBD1, the table's D call, was not compared with the DNA. TRBV21-1 is deemed a pseudogene. There are 17 residues in the CDR3. In DNA, the CDR3 is TGTGCCAGCAGCAAAGGGGCAGGGTTTTATAGCAATCAGCCCCAGCATTTT. Its translation is CASSKGAGFYSNQPQHF.

This chain connects TRBV9 to TRBJ2-2, with TRBD1 matching 10 bases. J was trimmed by 7 bases and V by 3 bases; bases with no gene match: 9. The CDR3 length is 16 residues. From germline, CDR1 is SGDLS and CDR2 YYNGEE. CDR3: CASSAPGQGNNGELFF. The DNA for the CDR3 is TGTGCCAGCAGCGCCCCGGGACAGGGGAATAACGGGGAGCTGTTTTTT.

This clone was recorded only once. The chain recombines TRBV11-3 with TRBJ2-7; no reliable D call. Germline CDR1 is SGHNT and CDR2 is YENEEA. Deletions cut 6 bases from V and 0 bases from J, with 15 bases between. The CDR3 is 15 amino acids. The CDR3 sequence: CASSGMGQPSYEQYF. The CDR3 coding sequence is TGTGCCAGCAGTGGAATGGGTCAGCCCTCCTACGAGCAGTACTTC.

The chain links TRBV10-1 to TRBJ1-1; no firm D call. CDR3 length: 14 residues. Germline V CDR1 and CDR2: WNHNN, SYGVQD (reference sequence). The V and J ends lost 6 bases and 5 bases respectively, with 16 bases between them. CDR3 amino acids: CASRRAVSGTEAFF. The CDR3 region has the DNA TGCGCCAGCAGACGGGCCGTCAGTGGAACTGAAGCTTTCTTT.

The gene calls are TRBV21-1 and TRBJ1-5; the D call in the table, TRBD1, was not verified against the DNA. TRBV21-1 is annotated as a pseudogene. This CDR3 has 12 residues. Here the CDR3 DNA reads TGTGCCAGCAGCAACTCGCAGTATGTTAAGCATTTT. It encodes CASSNSQYVKHF.

The rearrangement uses TRBV9 and TRBJ1-2; the match to TRBD1 covers 12 bases. The CDR3 is 18 amino acids. The junction had 16 bases not matched to a gene; V was cut back by 4 bases and J by 6 bases. Germline values: CDR1 SGDLS, CDR2 YYNGEE. As DNA, the CDR3 is TGTGCCAGCAGCCCACCTCCGGGACAGGGGGCGTCGTTGGATGGCTACACCTTC. This encodes CASSPPPGQGASLDGYTF. The entire variable domain, with the rest obtained from reference TRBV9 and TRBJ1-2, is as follows: DSGVTQTPKHLITATGQRVTLRCSPRSGDLSVYWYQQSLDQGLQFLIQYYNGEERAKGNILERFSAQQFPDLHSELNLSSLELGDSALYFCASSPPPGQGASLDGYTFGSGTRLTVV.

The chain carries TRBV4-1 and TRBJ2-2, with D possibly matching TRBD1 (7 bases). Germline V gives CDR1 MGHRA, CDR2 YSYEKL. The CDR3 is 17 amino acids. Trimming pared 1 base from V and 4 bases from J, leaving 16 bases between. CDR3 in amino acids: CASSQGQGPAGTGELFF. CDR3 nucleotides: TGCGCCAGCAGCCAAGGACAGGGACCAGCGGGCACCGGGGAGCTGTTTTTT.

The V call is TRBV6-5, the J call TRBJ1-2, with D hard to call. The CDR3 has 15 amino acids. V was trimmed by 7 bases and J by 1 base, leaving 16 bases between them. Germline V gene data show CDR1 as MNHEY and CDR2 as SVGAGI. The CDR3 here is CASTTQRRVNYGYTF. The CDR3 DNA reads TGTGCCAGCACCACTCAGAGGAGAGTTAACTATGGCTACACCTTC.

V gene TRBV27 combines with J gene TRBJ2-1; D possibly matches TRBD1 or TRBD2 (5 bases each). V lost 5 bases, J lost 5 bases, and 13 bases lay in between. This CDR3 has 14 amino acids. Germline assignment: CDR1 MNHEY and CDR2 SMNVEV (reference sequence). CDR3 in amino acids: CASSPGRTNNEQFF. CDR3 nucleotide sequence: TGTGCCAGCAGTCCGGGACGTACGAACAATGAGCAGTTCTTC.

V usage is TRBV10-3 and J usage is TRBJ1-1; the D is unclear. The CDR3 totals 13 residues. Germline V lookup: CDR1 ENHRY, CDR2 SYGVKD. V lost 2 bases, J lost 2 bases, and 6 bases lay in between. The CDR3 protein is CAISEVVNTEAFF. CDR3 nucleotides: TGTGCCATCAGTGAGGTGGTAAACACTGAAGCTTTCTTT.

The chain is built from TRBV6-1 and TRBJ1-2; D possibly corresponds to TRBD1 (5 bases). The CDR3 has 13 amino acids. CDR1 MNHNS and CDR2 SASEGT come from the germline V gene. V lost 0 bases, J lost 9 bases, and 11 bases lay in between. CDR3 sequence (DNA): TGTGCCAGCAGTGAAGCGGGGGGTATGAGCTACACCTTC. Its protein is CASSEAGGMSYTF.

This clone was found a few times. The chain carries TRBV4-1 and TRBJ2-1; 8 bases fit TRBD2. The CDR3 runs to 15 residues. V gave up 2 bases and J gave up 8 bases; unmatched junction bases: 8. Germline CDR1 MGHRA, CDR2 YSYEKL. The CDR3 bases are TGCGCCAGCAGCCAATCAGCGGGAGTATCCGATGAGCAGTTCTTC. It specifies CASSQSAGVSDEQFF.